The 5 T cell receptor beta chains listed next were all sequenced from one sample in a study of cytomegalovirus exposure and HLA in healthy donors. The PCR employed 60 Vbeta primers together with 13 Jbeta primers. TCRdb's copy holds only in-frame clones and misses some; the assay was immunoSEQ multiplex PCR. This sample has 120,000 to 150,000 clones, with roughly four fifths found just once. Input material: PBMCs. These TCRs come from a female donor in good health and CMV-seronegative.

The genes are TRBV6-5 and TRBJ2-2, with D tentatively TRBD1 (8 bases). The CDR3 loop spans 15 amino acids. Germline CDR1 reads MNHEY; CDR2 reads SVGAGI. V was cut by 6 bases and J by 4 bases, with 15 bases left in between. CDR3 amino acids: CASSLQGGVTGELFF. CDR3 sequence (DNA): TGTGCCAGCAGCTTACAGGGGGGGGTCACCGGGGAGCTGTTTTTT.

This chain uses TRBV5-4 with TRBJ2-3; no clear D gene. The germline V and J ends were trimmed by 4 bases and 7 bases, with 16 bases remaining between them. The length of the CDR3 is 14 residues. Germline CDR1 reads SGHNT; CDR2 reads YYREEE (reference sequence). The CDR3 sequence is CASSNNLEANTQYF. The CDR3 DNA is TGTGCCAGCAGCAATAACCTGGAAGCGAATACGCAGTATTTT.

This clone was seen a few times. The chain links TRBV6-6 to TRBJ2-5; 7 bases are a match to TRBD2. This CDR3 is 14 amino acids long. In germline, CDR1 is MNHNY, CDR2 SVGAGI (reference sequence). The V segment lost 2 bases and the J segment 5 bases; nucleotides outside the gene matches: 5. The CDR3 region is CASSYGGDTETQYF. For the CDR3, the DNA is TGTGCCAGCAGTTACGGGGGGGATACGGAGACCCAGTACTTC.

Written as DNA, the CDR3 is TGCGCCAGCAGCCTGTTGGGGGCCTCGGGGGATACGCAGTATTTT. This translates into CASSLLGASGDTQYF. The chain couples TRBV10-1 to TRBJ2-3; D is perhaps TRBD1 (6 bases). Germline V gene lookup returns CDR1 WNHNN and CDR2 SYGVQD (reference sequence). Trimming shortened V by 6 bases and J by 6 bases, and 19 bases separated the two germline ends. This CDR3 region has 15 residues.

The chain recombines TRBV4-1 with TRBJ1-2; no clear D. Trimming removed 1 base from V and 2 bases from J, with 14 bases in between. The CDR3 is 16 amino acids. Germline loops: CDR1 MGHRA, CDR2 YSYEKL. CDR3 sequence reads: CASSQGLTWANYGYTF. The CDR3 nucleotides are TGCGCCAGCAGCCAAGGTCTAACGTGGGCCAACTATGGCTACACCTTC.